These T cell receptor beta chains were read from a single sample in a study of shared clonotypes between healthy human individuals. Only in-frame clones appear in the TCRdb table, and some are missing; sequencing was by immunoSEQ multiplex PCR. This table has 550,000 to 700,000 clones, 60% to 75% appearing once. The source material was memory CD4+ T cells sorted from blood. All receptors derive from a woman aged 25 to 39 in good health. Both conserved end residues are part of each CDR3.

v_call cdr3_aa
TRBV6-1 CASSEALGTAYEEYF
TRBV7-6 CASSLVPGFSGNTIYF
TRBV14 CASSEDWYNEQFF
TRBV27 CASSLSSYQPQHF
TRBV29-1 CSVPRGGMNTEAFF
TRBV30 CAWDRTGSGEQFF
TRBV2 CASSTRTYEQYF
TRBV6-1 CASSGMAGLSPGELFF
TRBV6-5 CASSYGTGGNQPQHF
TRBV11-2 CASSSWTSGRAGAPGELFF
TRBV11-2 CASSAESGASSTDTQYF
TRBV28 CASSRGRTPTGFNYGYTF
TRBV10-2 CASRGQGSGNTIYF
TRBV10-1 CASSESSGDTTEAFF
TRBV5-1 CASRLFDEETQYF
TRBV2 CASSVIALGTQYF
TRBV30 CAWRPTGHGYTF
TRBV4-2 CASSQDQGSGANVLTF
TRBV7-2 CASSTDRGGETQYF
TRBV28 CASSSSGHDTGELFF
TRBV5-6 CASSFTGLAGSFLADTQYF
TRBV4-1 CASSQTGGQGADEQFF
TRBV6-5 CASSLAGPGTQYF
TRBV5-1 CASSEQGAGGEQYF
TRBV13 CASSLGLPEDTQYF
TRBV5-4 CASSLGQPNTQYF
TRBV27 CASSQQGGWQPQHF
TRBV28 CASSTETGAKTYEQYF
TRBV11-2 CASSLTLSGALDTQYF
TRBV5-1 CASSREFTDTQYF
TRBV28 CASRTSGPAYEQYF
TRBV27 CASSRGPGWNTEAFF
TRBV11-2 CASSLGPRGSGANVLTF